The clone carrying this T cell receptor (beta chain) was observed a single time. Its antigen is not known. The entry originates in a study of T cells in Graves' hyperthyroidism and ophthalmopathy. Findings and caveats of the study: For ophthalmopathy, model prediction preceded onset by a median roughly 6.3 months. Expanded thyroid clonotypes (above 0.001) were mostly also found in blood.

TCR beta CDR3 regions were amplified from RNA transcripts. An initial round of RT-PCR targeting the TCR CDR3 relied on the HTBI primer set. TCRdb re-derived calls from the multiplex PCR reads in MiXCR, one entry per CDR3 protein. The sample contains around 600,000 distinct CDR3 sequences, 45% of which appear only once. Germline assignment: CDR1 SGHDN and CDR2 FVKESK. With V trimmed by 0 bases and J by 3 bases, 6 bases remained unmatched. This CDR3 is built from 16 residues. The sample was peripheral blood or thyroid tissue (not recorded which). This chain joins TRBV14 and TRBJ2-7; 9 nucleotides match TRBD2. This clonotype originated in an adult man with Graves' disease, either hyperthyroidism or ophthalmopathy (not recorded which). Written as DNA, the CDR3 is TGTGCCAGCAGCCAAGATGTAGCGGGGGCGATCTACGAGCAGTACTTC. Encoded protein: CASSQDVAGAIYEQYF.